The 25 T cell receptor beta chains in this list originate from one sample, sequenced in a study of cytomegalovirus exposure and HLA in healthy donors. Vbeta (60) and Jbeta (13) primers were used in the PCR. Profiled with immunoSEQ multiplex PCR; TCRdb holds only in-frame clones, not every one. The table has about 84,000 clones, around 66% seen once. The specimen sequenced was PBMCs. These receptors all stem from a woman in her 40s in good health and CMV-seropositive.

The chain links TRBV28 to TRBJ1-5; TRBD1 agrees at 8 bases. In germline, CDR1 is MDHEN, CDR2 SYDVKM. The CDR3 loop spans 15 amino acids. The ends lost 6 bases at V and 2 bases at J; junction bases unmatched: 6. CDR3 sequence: CASRLPTGGNQPQHF. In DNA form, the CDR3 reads TGTGCCAGCAGACTCCCGACAGGGGGCAATCAGCCCCAGCATTTT.

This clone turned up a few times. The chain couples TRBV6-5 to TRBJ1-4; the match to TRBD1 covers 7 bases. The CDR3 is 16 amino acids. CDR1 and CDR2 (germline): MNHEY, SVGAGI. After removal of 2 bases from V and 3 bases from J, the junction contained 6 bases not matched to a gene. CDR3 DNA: TGTGCCAGCAGTTACCAGGGGACAGTCCCTAATGAAAAACTGTTTTTT. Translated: CASSYQGTVPNEKLFF.

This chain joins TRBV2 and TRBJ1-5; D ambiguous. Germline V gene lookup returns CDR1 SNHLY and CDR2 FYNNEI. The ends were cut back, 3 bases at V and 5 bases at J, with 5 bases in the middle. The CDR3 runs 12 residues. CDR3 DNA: TGTGCCAGCAGTGACCCGTATCAGCCCCAGCATTTT. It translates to CASSDPYQPQHF. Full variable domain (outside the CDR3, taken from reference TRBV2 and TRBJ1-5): EPEVTQTPSHQVTQMGQEVILRCVPISNHLYFYWYRQILGQKVEFLVSFYNNEISEKSEIFDDQFSVERPDGSNFTLKIRSTKLEDSAMYFCASSDPYQPQHFGDGTRLSIL.

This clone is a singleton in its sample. The CDR3 reads CASSSRYEQYF. CDR3 sequence (DNA): TGTGCCAGTAGTTCCCGGTACGAGCAGTACTTC. V is TRBV19 and J is TRBJ2-7, with D uncertain. In germline, CDR1 is LNHDA, CDR2 SQIVND (reference sequence). The CDR3 consists of 11 residues. V lost 5 bases, J lost 4 bases, and 6 bases lay in between.

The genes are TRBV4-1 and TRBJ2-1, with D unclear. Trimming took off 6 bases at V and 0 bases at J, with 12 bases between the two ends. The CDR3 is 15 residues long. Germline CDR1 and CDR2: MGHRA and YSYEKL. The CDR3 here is CASRPTKGSYNEQFF. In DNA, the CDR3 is TGCGCCAGCAGACCGACAAAAGGCTCCTACAATGAGCAGTTCTTC.

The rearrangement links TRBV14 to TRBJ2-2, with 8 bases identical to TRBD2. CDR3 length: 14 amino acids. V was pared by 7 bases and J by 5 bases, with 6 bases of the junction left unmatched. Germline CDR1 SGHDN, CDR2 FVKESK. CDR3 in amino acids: CASKSGRGTGELFF. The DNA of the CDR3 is TGTGCCAGCAAAAGCGGGAGAGGGACCGGGGAGCTGTTTTTT.

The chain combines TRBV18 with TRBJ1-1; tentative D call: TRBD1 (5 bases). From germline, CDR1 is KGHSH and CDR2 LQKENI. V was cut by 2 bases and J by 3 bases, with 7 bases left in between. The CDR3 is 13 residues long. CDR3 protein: CASSPGAYTEAFF. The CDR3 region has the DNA TGTGCCAGCTCACCAGGGGCGTACACTGAAGCTTTCTTT.

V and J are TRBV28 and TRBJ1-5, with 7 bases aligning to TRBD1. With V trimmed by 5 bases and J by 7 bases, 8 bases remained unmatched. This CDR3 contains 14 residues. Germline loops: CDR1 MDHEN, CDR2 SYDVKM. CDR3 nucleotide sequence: TGTGCCAGCAGTCCCCCCCGGGACAGACAGCCCCAGCATTTT. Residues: CASSPPRDRQPQHF.

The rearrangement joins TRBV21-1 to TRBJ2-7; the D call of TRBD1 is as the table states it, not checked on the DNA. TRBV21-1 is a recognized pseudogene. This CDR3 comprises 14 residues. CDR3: CASSPKGQSYEQYF. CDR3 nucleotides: TGTGCCAGCAGCCCCAAGGGACAAAGTTACGAGCAGTACTTC.

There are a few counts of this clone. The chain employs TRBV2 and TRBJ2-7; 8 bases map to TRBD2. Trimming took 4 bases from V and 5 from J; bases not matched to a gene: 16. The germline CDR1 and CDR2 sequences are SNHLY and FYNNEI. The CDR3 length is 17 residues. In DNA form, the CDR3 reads TGTGCCAGCAGTGGGGACGTGAGGAGCGGGAGATTCGACGAGCAGTACTTC. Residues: CASSGDVRSGRFDEQYF.

For the CDR3, the DNA is TGTGCCAGTACCCCGACAGGGGGCGGGGAGACCCAGTACTTC. This sequence encodes CASTPTGGGETQYF. The rearrangement uses TRBV19 and TRBJ2-5, with 10 bases identical to TRBD1. V shed 7 bases and J 5 bases; nucleotides not matched to a gene: 7. The CDR3 runs 14 residues. Per the germline V gene, CDR1 is LNHDA and CDR2 is SQIVND (reference sequence).

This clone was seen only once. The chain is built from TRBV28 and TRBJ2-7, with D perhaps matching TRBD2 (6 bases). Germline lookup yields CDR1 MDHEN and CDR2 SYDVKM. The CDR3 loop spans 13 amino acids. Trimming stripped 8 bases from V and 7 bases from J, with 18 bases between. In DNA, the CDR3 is TGTGCCAGCTCGCGGGGCCTTCCCAGGGAGCAGTACTTC. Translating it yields CASSRGLPREQYF.

The CDR3 region is CASSTGTGYNEQFF. DNA for the CDR3: TGTGCCAGCAGCACCGGGACAGGGTACAATGAGCAGTTCTTC. This chain uses TRBV7-2 with TRBJ2-1; 9 positions match TRBD1. After removal of 5 bases from V and 4 bases from J, the junction contained 3 bases not matched to a gene. Germline V gene data show CDR1 as SGHTA and CDR2 as FQGNSA. This CDR3 contains 14 residues.

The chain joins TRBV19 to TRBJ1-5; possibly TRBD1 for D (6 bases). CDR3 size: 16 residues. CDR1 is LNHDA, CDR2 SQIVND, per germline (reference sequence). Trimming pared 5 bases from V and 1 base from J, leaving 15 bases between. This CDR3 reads CASSARTRGSNQPQHF. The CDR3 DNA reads TGTGCCAGTAGTGCCCGGACCAGGGGAAGCAATCAGCCCCAGCATTTT.

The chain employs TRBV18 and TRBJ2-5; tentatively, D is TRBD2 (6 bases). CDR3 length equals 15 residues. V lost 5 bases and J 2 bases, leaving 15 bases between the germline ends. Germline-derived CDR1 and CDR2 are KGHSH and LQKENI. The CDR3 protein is CASSYTLAQQETQYF. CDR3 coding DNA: TGTGCCAGCTCATACACTCTAGCGCAACAAGAGACCCAGTACTTC.

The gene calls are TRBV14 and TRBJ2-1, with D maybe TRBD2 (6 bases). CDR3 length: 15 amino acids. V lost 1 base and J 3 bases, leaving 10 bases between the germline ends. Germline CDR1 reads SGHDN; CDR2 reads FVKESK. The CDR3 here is CASSQGGTFYNEQFF. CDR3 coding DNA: TGTGCCAGCAGCCAAGGCGGGACCTTCTACAATGAGCAGTTCTTC.

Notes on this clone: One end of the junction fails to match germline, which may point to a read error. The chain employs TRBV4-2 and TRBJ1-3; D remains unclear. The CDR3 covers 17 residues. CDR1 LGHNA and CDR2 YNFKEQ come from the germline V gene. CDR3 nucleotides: TGTGCCAGCAGCAAAGAGGGTTCGGGAAGCTCTGGAAACACCATATATTTT. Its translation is CASSKEGSGSSGNTIYF.

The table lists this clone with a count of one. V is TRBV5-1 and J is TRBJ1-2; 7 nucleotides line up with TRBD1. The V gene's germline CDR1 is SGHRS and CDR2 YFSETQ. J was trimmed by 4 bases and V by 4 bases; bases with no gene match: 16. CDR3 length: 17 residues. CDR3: CASSLRRGDGTAYGYTF. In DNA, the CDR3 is TGCGCCAGCAGCCTGAGACGGGGTGATGGGACAGCCTATGGCTACACCTTC.

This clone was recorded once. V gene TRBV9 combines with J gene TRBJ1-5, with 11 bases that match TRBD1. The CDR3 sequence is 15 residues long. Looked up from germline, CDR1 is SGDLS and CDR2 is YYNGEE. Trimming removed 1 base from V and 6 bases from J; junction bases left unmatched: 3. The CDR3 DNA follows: TGTGCCAGCAGCGTAACGGGACAGGGGGTTCAGCCCCAGCATTTT. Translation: CASSVTGQGVQPQHF.

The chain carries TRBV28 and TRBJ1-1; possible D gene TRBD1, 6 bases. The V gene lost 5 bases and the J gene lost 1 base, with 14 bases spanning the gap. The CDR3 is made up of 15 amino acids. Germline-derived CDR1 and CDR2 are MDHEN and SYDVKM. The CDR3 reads CASSTTGKGNTEAFF. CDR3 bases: TGTGCCAGCAGTACTACAGGGAAAGGGAACACTGAAGCTTTCTTT.

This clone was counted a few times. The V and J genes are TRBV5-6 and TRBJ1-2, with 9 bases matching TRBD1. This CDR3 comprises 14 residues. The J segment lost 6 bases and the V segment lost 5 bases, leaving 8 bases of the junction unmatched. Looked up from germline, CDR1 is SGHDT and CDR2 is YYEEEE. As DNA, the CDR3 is TGTGCCAGCAGTGCCTTAGGGACAGGGCATGGCTACACCTTC. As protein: CASSALGTGHGYTF.

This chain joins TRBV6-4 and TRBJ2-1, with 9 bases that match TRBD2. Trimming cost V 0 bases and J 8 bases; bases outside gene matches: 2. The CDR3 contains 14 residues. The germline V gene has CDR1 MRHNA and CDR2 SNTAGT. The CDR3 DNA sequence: TGTGCCAGCAGTGACTCGCCTAGCGGGGATGAGCAGTTCTTC. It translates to CASSDSPSGDEQFF.

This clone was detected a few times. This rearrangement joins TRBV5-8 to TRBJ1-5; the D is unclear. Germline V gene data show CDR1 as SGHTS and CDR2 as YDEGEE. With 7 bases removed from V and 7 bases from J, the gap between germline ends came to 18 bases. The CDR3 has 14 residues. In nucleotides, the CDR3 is TGTGCCAGCCGCCCGGAGCCGGTCGAACAGCCCCAGCATTTT. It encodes CASRPEPVEQPQHF.

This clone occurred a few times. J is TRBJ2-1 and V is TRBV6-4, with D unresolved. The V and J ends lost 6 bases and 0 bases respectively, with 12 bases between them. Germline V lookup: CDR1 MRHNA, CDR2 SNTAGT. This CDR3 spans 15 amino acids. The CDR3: CASRAPPSSYNEQFF. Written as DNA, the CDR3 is TGTGCCAGCAGGGCCCCCCCTAGCTCCTACAATGAGCAGTTCTTC.

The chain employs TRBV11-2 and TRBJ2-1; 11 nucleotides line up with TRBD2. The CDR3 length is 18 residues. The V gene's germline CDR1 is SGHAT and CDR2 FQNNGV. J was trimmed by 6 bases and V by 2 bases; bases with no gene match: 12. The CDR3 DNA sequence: TGTGCCAGCAGCTTATTAGCGGGAGGGCCAGGAAGCGGCAATGAGCAGTTCTTC. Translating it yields CASSLLAGGPGSGNEQFF.